This is a list of T cell receptor beta chains from one sample in a study of identical twins. One entry per CDR3 protein results from TCRdb running MiXCR on the 5' RACE reads. Found here are more than 1.5 million distinct CDR3 sequences, about 30% of them singletons; the top ten hold around 0.3%. What was sequenced was cord blood. These TCRs come from a newborn girl in good health. CDR3s include the opening cysteine and the closing phenylalanine or tryptophan. D genes are given only for firm matches. Only part of the rows carry a size: once, few, many, or a class if the clone is expanded.

TRBV7-2	few	NA	TRBJ1-4	TGTGCCAGCAGCTTAGTGGCCGAAAAACTGTTTTTT	CASSLVAEKLFF
TRBV6-6	NA	NA	TRBJ2-5	TGTGCCAGCAGTTACTTCAGGGGACTGCAGAAAGAGACCCAGTACTTC	CASSYFRGLQKETQYF
TRBV29-1	few	NA	TRBJ1-2	TGCAGCACCCAAGGTGGGGCCGGCTACACCTTC	CSTQGGAGYTF
TRBV2	NA	NA	TRBJ2-7	TGTGCCAGCAGCCGCACTCACGTGGGTTCGGTTTGGTACGAGCAGTACTTC	CASSRTHVGSVWYEQYF
TRBV29-1	NA	TRBD1	TRBJ1-5	TGCAGCGTTGGACAGGGTCTGGGACAGCCCCAGCATTTT	CSVGQGLGQPQHF
TRBV6-1	once	TRBD2	TRBJ2-1	TGTGCCAGCAGTGTCGGACTAGCACATTACAATGAGCAGTTCTTC	CASSVGLAHYNEQFF
TRBV12-3/TRBV12-4	NA	NA	TRBJ2-6	TGTGCCAGCAGCCGGGGGAACGTCGGCTCTGGGGCCAACGTCCTGACTTTC	CASSRGNVGSGANVLTF
TRBV7-6	few	NA	TRBJ2-2	TGTGCCAGCAGCTTAGTGTTTTTCAGGGGATCGGCCGGGGAGCTGTTTTTT	CASSLVFFRGSAGELFF
TRBV15	few	NA	TRBJ1-1	TGTGCCACCAGCAGAGTAGAACAGCCCACTGAAGCTTTCTTT	CATSRVEQPTEAFF
TRBV4-1	NA	NA	TRBJ2-3	TGCGCCAGCAGCCAACTCGTAGGAGGCCCAGGAGATACGCAGTATTTT	CASSQLVGGPGDTQYF
TRBV11-2	NA	NA	TRBJ2-5	TGTGCCAGCAGCTACGAGGGGGGAGAGACCCAGTACTTC	CASSYEGGETQYF
TRBV21-1	NA	NA	TRBJ2-1	TGTGCCAGCAGCAAAGAGGCTAGCGGGAGCCACCCTTGGGGTGAGCAGTTCTTC	CASSKEASGSHPWGEQFF
TRBV5-1	NA	NA	TRBJ1-2	TGCGCCAGCAGCTTTAGGGGGGCCGACGGCTACACCTTC	CASSFRGADGYTF
TRBV5-6	NA	TRBD1	TRBJ1-1	TGTGCCAGCAGCGCAGACAGGGTGGAAGCTTACACTGAAGCTTTCTTT	CASSADRVEAYTEAFF
TRBV20-1	few	NA	TRBJ2-5	TGCAGTGCCGTAACCGAGGGGTTAGAGACCCAGTACTTC	CSAVTEGLETQYF
TRBV28	NA	NA	TRBJ2-1	TGTGCCAGCAGGTCGGGCGGGAAGTACAATGAGCAGTTCTTC	CASRSGGKYNEQFF
TRBV19	few	NA	TRBJ2-4	TGTGCCAGTACTCCTGGCGGGCGGGCCAAAAACATTCAGTACTTC	CASTPGGRAKNIQYF
TRBV7-2	NA	NA	TRBJ1-6	TGTGCCAGCAGAAACAACAGGGCGAATTCACCCCTCCACTTT	CASRNNRANSPLHF
TRBV5-6	many	NA	TRBJ2-1	TGTGCCAGCAGCCCTAACTACAATGAGCAGTTCTTC	CASSPNYNEQFF
TRBV5-1	NA	NA	TRBJ1-1	TGCGCCAGCAGCTTGAGCCACCAAAACACTGAAGCTTTCTTT	CASSLSHQNTEAFF
TRBV13	many	NA	TRBJ1-2	TGTGCCAGCAGCCTCCGGACACCCTATGGCTACACCTTC	CASSLRTPYGYTF
TRBV9	NA	TRBD1	TRBJ2-7	TGTGCCAGCAGCGTCTCTCCTAGTCCCTACTTACAGGGGTACGAGCAGTACTTC	CASSVSPSPYLQGYEQYF
TRBV3-1	few	TRBD2	TRBJ2-3	TGTGCCAGCAGCCAAGAAGAGGAGGTCGGGGGGGCCCTAGATACGCAGTATTTT	CASSQEEEVGGALDTQYF
TRBV28	few	NA	TRBJ2-4	TGTGCCAGCAGAACATGGAGCGAAAACATTCAGTACTTC	CASRTWSENIQYF
TRBV20-1	few	TRBD2	TRBJ2-1	TGCAGTGCCGATGCGGGGGGGCCTCTGAATGAGCAGTTCTTC	CSADAGGPLNEQFF
TRBV4-1	NA	TRBD2	TRBJ2-2	TGCGCCAGCAGGCTCCGCGGGGGGCTGGGGACCGGGGAGCTGTTTTTT	CASRLRGGLGTGELFF
TRBV2	NA	NA	TRBJ1-2	TGTGCCAGCAGTGAAGCGCCAGGAGCGAGCTATGGCTACACCTTC	CASSEAPGASYGYTF
TRBV6-2/TRBV6-3	NA	NA	TRBJ2-7	TGTGCCAGCACTCTCAGGGGTTCCTACGAGCAGTACTTC	CASTLRGSYEQYF
TRBV7-9	NA	TRBD1	TRBJ1-1	TGTGCCAGCAGCGACCCAGGGGGCGGGCGTACTGAAGCTTTCTTT	CASSDPGGGRTEAFF
TRBV20-1	NA	TRBD2	TRBJ2-7	TGCAGTCTTAGACTAGCGGGGGTCTACGAGCGGTACTTC	CSLRLAGVYERYF
TRBV6-1	few	NA	TRBJ1-1	TGTGCCAGCAAGAGATCGGAAGCTTTCTTT	CASKRSEAFF
TRBV7-9	NA	NA	TRBJ2-1	TGTGCCAGCAGCTTACTAAACGGGTTGTACAATGAGCAGTTCTTC	CASSLLNGLYNEQFF
TRBV28	NA	NA	TRBJ2-1	TGTGCCAGCAGCCGGGAGCTCCTCAATGAGCAGTTCTTC	CASSRELLNEQFF
TRBV7-7	NA	NA	TRBJ2-1	TGTGCTAGCAGCCTCACGCCGCCCGGGAGTTATCCCAACAATGAGCAGTTCTTC	CASSLTPPGSYPNNEQFF
TRBV27	few	NA	TRBJ2-7	TGTGCCAGCAGTAACCGCTCCTACGAGCAGTACTTC	CASSNRSYEQYF
TRBV25-1	few	NA	TRBJ2-7	TGTGCCAGCACTAGAATGGAGAGTCACGAGCAGTACTTC	CASTRMESHEQYF
TRBV11-1	few	NA	TRBJ1-1	TGTGCCAGCAGCTTACCCGGAGCGGACACTGAAGCTTTCTTT	CASSLPGADTEAFF
TRBV12-3/TRBV12-4	few	TRBD1	TRBJ2-5	TGTGCCAGCAGTCCACAGACAGGGGAGACCCAGTACTTC	CASSPQTGETQYF
TRBV28	NA	TRBD1	TRBJ2-5	TGTGCCAGCAGTTTTGCGACAGGGTCCAATGAGCAGTACTTC	CASSFATGSNEQYF
TRBV18	once	TRBD2	TRBJ2-1	TGTGCCAGCTCACCCGGACTAGTACGTGAGCAGTTCTTC	CASSPGLVREQFF
TRBV21-1	NA	NA	TRBJ2-1	TGTGCCAGCAGCATTTCTAGCGGGGGGGGCTCCTACAATGAGCAGTTCTTC	CASSISSGGGSYNEQFF
TRBV20-1	few	NA	TRBJ2-3	TGCAGTGCTAGAGATAAGAAGGCGGGACAGGGAATCGCTAGCGGGAGAAGGGCGGCAGATACGCAGTATTTT	CSARDKKAGQGIASGRRAADTQYF
TRBV20-1	few	NA	TRBJ2-3	TGCAGTGCTAGGGAGGGGACTGTACGCACAGATACGCAGTATTTT	CSAREGTVRTDTQYF
TRBV7-2	many	NA	TRBJ2-4	TGTGCCAGCAGCTTAGGTGCGTTAGCCAAAAACATTCAGTACTTC	CASSLGALAKNIQYF
TRBV28	few	NA	TRBJ2-7	TGTGCCAGCACCAAAGGGCCCGTGTGGCAGGGTAACGAGCAGTACTTC	CASTKGPVWQGNEQYF
TRBV7-9	NA	NA	TRBJ1-1	TGTGCCAGCAGCTTAGCCTCGGGACAGAACACTGAAGCTTTCTTT	CASSLASGQNTEAFF
TRBV20-1	NA	NA	TRBJ1-4	TGCAGTGCGGGTTCAGGCGCCAATGAAAAACTGTTTTTT	CSAGSGANEKLFF
TRBV10-3	NA	NA	TRBJ2-5	TGTGCCATCGGTGACTGGTCGACAGCTAAAGAGACCCAGTACTTC	CAIGDWSTAKETQYF
TRBV5-1	NA	TRBD2	TRBJ2-1	TGCGCCAGCAGCTCACTAGCGGAAGGGGCAGGTGAGCAGTTCTTC	CASSSLAEGAGEQFF
TRBV29-1	NA	NA	TRBJ1-1	TGCAGCGTTTACTCACACAGGGTCGGCTATTCGGGTAGGGTGGGCACTGAAGCTTTCTTT	CSVYSHRVGYSGRVGTEAFF
TRBV29-1	few	TRBD2	TRBJ2-3	TGCAGCGTTGAAGATGGAGGGCTAGCGGGAACAGATACGCAGTATTTT	CSVEDGGLAGTDTQYF
TRBV12-3/TRBV12-4	NA	NA	TRBJ1-5	TGTGCCAGCAGTTTTATCGGGGTTCAGCCCCAGCATTTT	CASSFIGVQPQHF
TRBV5-6	NA	NA	TRBJ1-2	TGTGCCAGCAGCTTGAGGAGGTGGAGCAGGGAAGCCTATGGCTACACCTTC	CASSLRRWSREAYGYTF
TRBV28	NA	TRBD2	TRBJ2-1	TGTGCCAGCAGTTCCTTAGCGGGCAGTGAGCAGTTCTTC	CASSSLAGSEQFF
TRBV29-1	few	TRBD1	TRBJ1-2	TGCAGCGTCCAGGGGGCTCGGGGCTACACCTTC	CSVQGARGYTF
TRBV3-1	few	NA	TRBJ2-7	TGTGCCAGCAGCCGGACGGGGGCGAGAAACGAGCAGTACTTC	CASSRTGARNEQYF
TRBV6-2/TRBV6-3	many	TRBD2	TRBJ2-7	TGTGCCAGCACCAGACTAGCGGGAGCCCTCAGCTCCTACGAGCAGTACTTC	CASTRLAGALSSYEQYF
TRBV5-5	once	TRBD1	TRBJ2-3	TGTGCCAGCAGCTCGCTACCGCGGACAGGGGGCACAGATACGCAGTATTTT	CASSSLPRTGGTDTQYF
TRBV20-1	NA	TRBD2	TRBJ2-1	TGCAGTGCTCCCCCGAGGAGCGGGAGCTCCTACAATGAGCAGTTCTTC	CSAPPRSGSSYNEQFF
TRBV9	few	TRBD1	TRBJ1-6	TGTGCCAGCAGCGGAAAGGACAGGGGTTCACCCCTCCACTTT	CASSGKDRGSPLHF